Below, 2 T cell receptor beta chains from the same sample are listed, as sequenced in a study of cytomegalovirus exposure and HLA in healthy donors (dated by TCRdb to about 2017). The library was built by means of the immunoSEQ multiplex PCR assay. A mixture of 60 forward primers for TCR Vbeta segments and 13 reverse primers for TCR Jbeta segments was used in the multiplex PCR. The immuneACCESS repertoire file appears here via TCRdb, limited to in-frame rearrangements. These files lack a portion of the clones; in checked studies, under half of the deficit traces to unresolved V genes, and the cause of the others is not known. For this sample the table gives 130,000 to 150,000 clones, of which around three quarters were detected only once. Under 7.5% of the sample comes from the top ten. The sample consisted of PBMCs. The receptors come from a man in his forties or fifties in good health and CMV-seropositive.

The chain combines TRBV9 with TRBJ1-5; weak D call: TRBD1 (5 bases). The germline V and J ends were trimmed by 3 bases and 7 bases, with 11 bases remaining between them. CDR3 size: 13 residues. The germline V gene has CDR1 SGDLS and CDR2 YYNGEE. CDR3 sequence: CASSAGVGQPQHF. As DNA, the CDR3 is TGTGCCAGCAGCGCGGGGGTGGGCCAGCCCCAGCATTTT.

This rearrangement joins TRBV19 to TRBJ1-1, with D tentatively TRBD1 (5 bases). V was shortened by 3 bases and J by 4 bases, with 9 bases between the two germline ends. Germline V CDR1 and CDR2: LNHDA, SQIVND (reference sequence). The CDR3 totals 13 residues. The CDR3 nucleotides read TGTGCCAGTAGTATCGGACACCCCACTGAAGCTTTCTTT. Encoded protein: CASSIGHPTEAFF.